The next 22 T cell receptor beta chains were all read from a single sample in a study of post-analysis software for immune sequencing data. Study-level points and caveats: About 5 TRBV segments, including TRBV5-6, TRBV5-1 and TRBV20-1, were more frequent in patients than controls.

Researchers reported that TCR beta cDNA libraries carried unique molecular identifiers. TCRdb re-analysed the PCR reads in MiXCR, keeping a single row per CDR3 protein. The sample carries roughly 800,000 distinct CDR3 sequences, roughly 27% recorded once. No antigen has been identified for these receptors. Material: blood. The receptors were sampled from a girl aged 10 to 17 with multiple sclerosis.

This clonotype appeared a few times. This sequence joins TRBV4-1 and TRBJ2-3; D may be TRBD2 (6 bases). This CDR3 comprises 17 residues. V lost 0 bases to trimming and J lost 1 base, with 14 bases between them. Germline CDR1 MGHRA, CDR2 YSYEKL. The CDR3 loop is CASSQDEGLLGTDTQYF. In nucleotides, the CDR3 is TGCGCCAGCAGCCAAGATGAGGGACTTCTTGGCACAGATACGCAGTATTTT.

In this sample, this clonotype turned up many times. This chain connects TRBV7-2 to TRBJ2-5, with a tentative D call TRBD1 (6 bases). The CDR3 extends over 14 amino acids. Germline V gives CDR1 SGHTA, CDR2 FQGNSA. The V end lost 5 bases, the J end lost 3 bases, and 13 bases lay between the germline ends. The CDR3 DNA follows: TGTGCCAGCAGCCGGATATACAGGGAAGAGACCCAGTACTTC. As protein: CASSRIYREETQYF.

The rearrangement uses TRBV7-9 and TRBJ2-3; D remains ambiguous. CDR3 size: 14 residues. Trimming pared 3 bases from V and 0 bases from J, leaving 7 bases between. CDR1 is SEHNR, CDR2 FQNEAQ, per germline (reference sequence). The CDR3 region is CASSFYDSTDTQYF. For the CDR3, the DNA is TGTGCCAGCAGCTTTTATGACAGCACAGATACGCAGTATTTT.

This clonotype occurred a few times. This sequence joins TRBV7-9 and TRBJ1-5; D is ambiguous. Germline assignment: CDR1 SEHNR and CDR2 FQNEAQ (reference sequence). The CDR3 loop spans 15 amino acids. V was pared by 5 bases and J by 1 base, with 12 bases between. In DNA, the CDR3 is TGTGCCAGCAGCCACTTTTCGGGGAGCAATCAGCCCCAGCATTTT. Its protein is CASSHFSGSNQPQHF.

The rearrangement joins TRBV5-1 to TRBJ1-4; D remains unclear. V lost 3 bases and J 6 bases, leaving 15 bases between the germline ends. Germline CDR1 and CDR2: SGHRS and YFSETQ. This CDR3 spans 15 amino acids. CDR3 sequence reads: CASSSGTQTYEKLFF. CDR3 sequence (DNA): TGCGCCAGCAGCTCGGGAACGCAGACTTATGAAAAACTGTTTTTT. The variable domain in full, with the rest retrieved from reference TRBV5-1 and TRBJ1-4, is KAGVTQTPRYLIKTRGQQVTLSCSPISGHRSVSWYQQTPGQGLQFLFEYFSETQRNKGNFPGRFSGRQFSNSRSEMNVSTLELGDSALYLCASSSGTQTYEKLFFGSGTQLSVL.

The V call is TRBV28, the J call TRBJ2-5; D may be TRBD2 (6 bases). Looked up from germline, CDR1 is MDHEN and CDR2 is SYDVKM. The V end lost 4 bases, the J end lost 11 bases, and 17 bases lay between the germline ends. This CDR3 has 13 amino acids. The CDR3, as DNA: TGTGCCAGCAGTTCGCGGGACTGTGGTGTTCAGTACTTC. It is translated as CASSSRDCGVQYF. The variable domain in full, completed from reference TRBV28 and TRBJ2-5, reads DVKVTQSSRYLVKRTGEKVFLECVQDMDHENMFWYRQDPGLGLRLIYFSYDVKMKEKGDIPEGYSVSREKKERFSLILESASTNQTSMYLCASSSRDCGVQYFGPGTRLLVL.

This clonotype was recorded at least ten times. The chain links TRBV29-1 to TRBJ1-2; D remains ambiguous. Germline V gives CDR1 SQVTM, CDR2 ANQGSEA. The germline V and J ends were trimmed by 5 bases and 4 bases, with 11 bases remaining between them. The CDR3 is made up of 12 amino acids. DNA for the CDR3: TGCAGCGTTCCCGCGGGAGGCTATGGCTACACCTTC. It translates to CSVPAGGYGYTF.

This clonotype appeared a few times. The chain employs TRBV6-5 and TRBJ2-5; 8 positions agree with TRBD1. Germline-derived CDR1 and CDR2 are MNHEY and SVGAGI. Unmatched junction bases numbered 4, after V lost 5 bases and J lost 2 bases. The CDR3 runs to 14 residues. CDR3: CASSNRGLQETQYF. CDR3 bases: TGTGCCAGCAGTAACAGGGGGTTACAAGAGACCCAGTACTTC.

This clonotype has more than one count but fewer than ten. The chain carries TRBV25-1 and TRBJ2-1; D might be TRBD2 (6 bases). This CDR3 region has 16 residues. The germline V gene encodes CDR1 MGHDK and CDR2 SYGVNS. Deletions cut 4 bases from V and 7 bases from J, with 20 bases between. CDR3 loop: CASSATMGLHPNEQFF. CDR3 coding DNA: TGTGCCAGCAGTGCTACTATGGGACTCCATCCGAATGAGCAGTTCTTC.

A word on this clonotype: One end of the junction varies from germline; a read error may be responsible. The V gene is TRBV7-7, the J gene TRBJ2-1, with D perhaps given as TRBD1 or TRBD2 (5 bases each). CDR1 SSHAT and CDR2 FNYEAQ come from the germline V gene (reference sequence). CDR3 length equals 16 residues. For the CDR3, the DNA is TGTGCTAGCAGCTTAGGGACCGATACGTTCTACAATGAGCAGTTCTTC. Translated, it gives CASSLGTDTFYNEQFF.

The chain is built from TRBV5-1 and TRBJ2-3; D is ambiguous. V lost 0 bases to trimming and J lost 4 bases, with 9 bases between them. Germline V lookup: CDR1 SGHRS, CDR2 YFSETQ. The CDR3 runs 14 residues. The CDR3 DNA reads TGCGCCAGCAGCTTGGACCACCAGGCAGATACGCAGTATTTT. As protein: CASSLDHQADTQYF. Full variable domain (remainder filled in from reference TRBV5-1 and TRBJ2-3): KAGVTQTPRYLIKTRGQQVTLSCSPISGHRSVSWYQQTPGQGLQFLFEYFSETQRNKGNFPGRFSGRQFSNSRSEMNVSTLELGDSALYLCASSLDHQADTQYFGPGTRLTVL.

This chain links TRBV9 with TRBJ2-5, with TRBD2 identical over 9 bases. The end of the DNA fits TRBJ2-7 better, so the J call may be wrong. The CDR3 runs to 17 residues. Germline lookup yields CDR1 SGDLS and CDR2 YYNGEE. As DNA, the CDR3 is TGTGCCAGCAGCGTCACTCCCGGGGCGGGAGGGAGCTACGAGCAGTACTTC. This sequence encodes CASSVTPGAGGSYEQYF.

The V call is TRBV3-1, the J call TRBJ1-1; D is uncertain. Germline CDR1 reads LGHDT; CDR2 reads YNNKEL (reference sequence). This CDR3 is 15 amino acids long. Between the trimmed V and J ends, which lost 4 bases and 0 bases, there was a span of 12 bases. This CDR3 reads CASSRNQILNTEAFF. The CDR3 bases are TGTGCCAGCAGCCGAAACCAGATCCTGAACACTGAAGCTTTCTTT. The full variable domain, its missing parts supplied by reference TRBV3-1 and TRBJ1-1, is DTAVSQTPKYLVTQMGNDKSIKCEQNLGHDTMYWYKQDSKKFLKIMFSYNNKELIINETVPNRFSPKSPDKAHLNLHINSLELGDSAVYFCASSRNQILNTEAFFGQGTRLTVV.

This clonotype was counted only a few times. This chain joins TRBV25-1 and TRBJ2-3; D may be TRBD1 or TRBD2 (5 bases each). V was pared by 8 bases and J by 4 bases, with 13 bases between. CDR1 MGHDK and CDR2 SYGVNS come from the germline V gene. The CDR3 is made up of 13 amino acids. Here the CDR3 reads CASGDGKADTQYF. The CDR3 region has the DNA TGTGCCAGCGGGGACGGGAAGGCAGATACGCAGTATTTT.

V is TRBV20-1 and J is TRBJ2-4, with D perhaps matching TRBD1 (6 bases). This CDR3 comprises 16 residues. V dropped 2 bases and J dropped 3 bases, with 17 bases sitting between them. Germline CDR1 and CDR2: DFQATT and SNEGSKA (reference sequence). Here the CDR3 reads CSARRLVGASKNIQYF. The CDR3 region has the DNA TGCAGTGCTAGAAGGCTAGTGGGGGCAAGCAAAAACATTCAGTACTTC.

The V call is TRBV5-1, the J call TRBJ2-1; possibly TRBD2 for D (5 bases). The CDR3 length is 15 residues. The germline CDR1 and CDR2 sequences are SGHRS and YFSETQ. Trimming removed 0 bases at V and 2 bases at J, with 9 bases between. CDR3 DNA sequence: TGCGCCAGCAGCTTGGTAGCGTCCACCTACAATGAGCAGTTCTTC. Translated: CASSLVASTYNEQFF.

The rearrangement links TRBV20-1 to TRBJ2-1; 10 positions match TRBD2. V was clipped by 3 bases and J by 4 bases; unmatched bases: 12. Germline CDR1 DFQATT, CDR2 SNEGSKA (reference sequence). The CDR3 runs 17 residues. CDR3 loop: CSARRLAGATNYNEQFF. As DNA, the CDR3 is TGCAGTGCTAGGCGGCTAGCGGGGGCGACTAATTACAATGAGCAGTTCTTC.

The CDR3 region has the DNA TGTGCCAGCAGTTCGAAGAGTCCCCTAGCCAAAAACATTCAGTACTTC. The encoded protein is CASSSKSPLAKNIQYF. The V call is TRBV28, the J call TRBJ2-4; no firm D call. This CDR3 is 16 amino acids long. V dropped 4 bases and J dropped 0 bases, with 13 bases sitting between them. Germline assignment: CDR1 MDHEN and CDR2 SYDVKM.

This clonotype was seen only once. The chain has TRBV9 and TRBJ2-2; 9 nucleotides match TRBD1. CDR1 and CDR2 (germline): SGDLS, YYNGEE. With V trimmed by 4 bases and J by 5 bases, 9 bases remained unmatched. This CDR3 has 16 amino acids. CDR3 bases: TGTGCCAGCAGCACCAACAGGGGGCGAAAAACCGGGGAGCTGTTTTTT. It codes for CASSTNRGRKTGELFF.

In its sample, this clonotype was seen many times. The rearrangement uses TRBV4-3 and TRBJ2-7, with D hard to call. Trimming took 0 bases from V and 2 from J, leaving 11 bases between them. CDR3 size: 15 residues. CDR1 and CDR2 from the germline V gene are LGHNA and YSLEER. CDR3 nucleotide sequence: TGCGCCAGCAGCCAAGATTTTGGTCCTGCCTACGAGCAGTACTTC. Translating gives CASSQDFGPAYEQYF.

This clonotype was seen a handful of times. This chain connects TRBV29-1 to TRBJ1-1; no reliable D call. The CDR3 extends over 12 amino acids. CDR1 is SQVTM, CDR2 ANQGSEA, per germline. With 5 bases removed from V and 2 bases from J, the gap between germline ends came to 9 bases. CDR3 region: CSVYDGNTEAFF. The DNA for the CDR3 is TGCAGCGTTTATGACGGAAACACTGAAGCTTTCTTT.

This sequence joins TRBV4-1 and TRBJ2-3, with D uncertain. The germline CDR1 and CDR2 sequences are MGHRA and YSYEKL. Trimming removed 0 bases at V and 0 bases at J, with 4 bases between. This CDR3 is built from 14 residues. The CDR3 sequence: CASSQEQSTDTQYF. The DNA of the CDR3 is TGCGCCAGCAGCCAAGAGCAGAGCACAGATACGCAGTATTTT.